This TCR beta chain was obtained from a study of T cell repertoires in cytomegalovirus infection. TCRdb fed the reads into MiXCR, producing one record per CDR3 protein. The repertoire holds under 850,000 distinct CDR3 sequences, with 35% to 40% as singletons. This clonotype was recorded many times. From germline, CDR1 is SGHVS and CDR2 FQNEAQ. This CDR3 has 17 amino acids. V was clipped by 5 bases and J by 5 bases; unmatched bases: 12. The source material was PBMCs. V usage is TRBV7-8 and J usage is TRBJ1-4; 9 positions agree with TRBD1. This TCR came from a human donor in good health (CMV status not recorded). Some clones in this sample may be carry-over from other donors' samples. Written as DNA, the CDR3 is TGTGCCAGCAGCCGCAATAGGACAGGGGCGAAAAATGAAAAACTGTTTTTT. Translation gives CASSRNRTGAKNEKLFF.